This T cell receptor beta chain was recovered during a study of blood T cells in healthy people across ages. On the study more broadly: In model experiments, template switching was able to capture about one barcoded beta molecule for every two T cells that were present. Study conclusions and caveats: Possibly confounding the expanded clonotype changes was the fact that donor CMV status was unknown.

Trimming took off 1 base at V and 1 base at J, with 14 bases between the two ends. Germline CDR1 SEHNR, CDR2 FQNEAQ (reference sequence). CDR3 length: 17 residues. Each individual donor underwent a draw of ten milliliters of peripheral blood. Samples each yielded at least 5 micrograms of total RNA. Primed by a sample-barcoded 5' primer and a J-beta primer mix, a second PCR proceeded for roughly 7 to 12 cycles. One entry per CDR3 protein, called by TCRdb with MiXCR from the 5' RACE reads. This table has approximately 850,000 distinct CDR3 sequences, about three fifths appearing once. As to this clonotype: Antigen specificity is unknown.

The sequence was obtained from a man aged 25 to 40 in good health. V and J are TRBV7-9 and TRBJ2-4; D is perhaps TRBD1 (5 bases). The source material was blood. DNA for the CDR3: TGTGCCAGCAGCTTAGATCTCGACAGCAGGGCCAAAAACATTCAGTACTTC. It encodes CASSLDLDSRAKNIQYF.